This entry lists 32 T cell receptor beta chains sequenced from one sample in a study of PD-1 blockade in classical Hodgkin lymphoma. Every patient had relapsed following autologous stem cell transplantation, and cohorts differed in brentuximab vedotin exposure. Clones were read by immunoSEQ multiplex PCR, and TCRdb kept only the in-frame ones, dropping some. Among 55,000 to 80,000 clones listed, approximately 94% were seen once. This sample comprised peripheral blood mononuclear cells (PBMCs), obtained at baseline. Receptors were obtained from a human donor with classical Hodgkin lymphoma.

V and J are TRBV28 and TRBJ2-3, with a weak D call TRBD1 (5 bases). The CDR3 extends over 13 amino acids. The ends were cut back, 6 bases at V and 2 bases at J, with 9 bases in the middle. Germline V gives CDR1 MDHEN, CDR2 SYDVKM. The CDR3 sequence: CASRGLVTDTQYF. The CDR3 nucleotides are TGTGCCAGCAGGGGGCTGGTCACAGATACGCAGTATTTT.

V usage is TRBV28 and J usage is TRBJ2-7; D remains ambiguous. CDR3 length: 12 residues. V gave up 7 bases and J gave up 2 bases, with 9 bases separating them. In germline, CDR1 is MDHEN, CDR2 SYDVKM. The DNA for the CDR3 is TGTGCCAGCACGCAGGCCACCTACGAGCAGTACTTC. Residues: CASTQATYEQYF.

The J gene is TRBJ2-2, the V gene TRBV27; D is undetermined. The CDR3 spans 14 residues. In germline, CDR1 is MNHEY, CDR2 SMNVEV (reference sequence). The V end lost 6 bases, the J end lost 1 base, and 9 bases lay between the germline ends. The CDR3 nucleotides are TGTGCCAGCAGAACTAACAGGAACACCGGGGAGCTGTTTTTT. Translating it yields CASRTNRNTGELFF.

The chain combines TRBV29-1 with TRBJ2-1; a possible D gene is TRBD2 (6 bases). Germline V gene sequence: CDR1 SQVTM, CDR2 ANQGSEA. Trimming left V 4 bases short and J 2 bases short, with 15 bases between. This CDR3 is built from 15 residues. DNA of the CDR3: TGCAGCGTTGTTTTAGCGGCTTCAACCTACAATGAGCAGTTCTTC. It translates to CSVVLAASTYNEQFF.

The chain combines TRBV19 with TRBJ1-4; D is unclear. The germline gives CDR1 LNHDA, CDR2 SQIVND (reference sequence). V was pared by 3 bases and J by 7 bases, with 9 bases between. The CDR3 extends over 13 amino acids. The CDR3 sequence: CASSIPNPEKLFF. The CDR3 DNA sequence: TGTGCCAGTAGTATTCCTAATCCTGAAAAACTGTTTTTT.

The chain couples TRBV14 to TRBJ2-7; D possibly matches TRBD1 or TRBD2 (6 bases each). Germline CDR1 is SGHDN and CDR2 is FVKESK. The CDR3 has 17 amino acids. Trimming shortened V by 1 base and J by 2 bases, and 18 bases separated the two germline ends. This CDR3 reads CASSQGVGGPTAYEQYF. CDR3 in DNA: TGTGCCAGCAGCCAAGGGGTAGGGGGGCCAACCGCCTACGAGCAGTACTTC.

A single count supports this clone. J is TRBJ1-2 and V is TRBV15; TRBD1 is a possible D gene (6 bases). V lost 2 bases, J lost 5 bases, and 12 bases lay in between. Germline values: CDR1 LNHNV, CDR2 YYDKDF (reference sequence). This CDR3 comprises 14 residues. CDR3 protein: CATSRPDSEYGYTF. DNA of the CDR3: TGTGCCACCAGCAGACCGGACAGCGAGTATGGCTACACCTTC.

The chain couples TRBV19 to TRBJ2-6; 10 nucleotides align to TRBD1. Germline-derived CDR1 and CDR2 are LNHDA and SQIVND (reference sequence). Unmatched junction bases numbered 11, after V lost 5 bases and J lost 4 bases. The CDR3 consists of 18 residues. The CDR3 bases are TGTGCCAGTAGTCCGCGGCGGACAGGGGGTACCGGGGCCAACGTCCTGACTTTC. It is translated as CASSPRRTGGTGANVLTF.

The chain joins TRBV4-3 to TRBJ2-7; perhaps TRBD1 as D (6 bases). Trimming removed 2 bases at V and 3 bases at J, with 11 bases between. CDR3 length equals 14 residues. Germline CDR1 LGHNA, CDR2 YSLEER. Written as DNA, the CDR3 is TGCGCCAGCAGCCAACGGACAGCCGACTACGAGCAGTACTTC. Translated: CASSQRTADYEQYF.

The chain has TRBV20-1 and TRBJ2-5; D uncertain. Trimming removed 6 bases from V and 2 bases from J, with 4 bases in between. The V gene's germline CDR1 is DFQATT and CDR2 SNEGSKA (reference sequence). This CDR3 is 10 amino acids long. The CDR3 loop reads CSAAQETQYF. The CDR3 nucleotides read TGCAGTGCAGCTCAAGAGACCCAGTACTTC.

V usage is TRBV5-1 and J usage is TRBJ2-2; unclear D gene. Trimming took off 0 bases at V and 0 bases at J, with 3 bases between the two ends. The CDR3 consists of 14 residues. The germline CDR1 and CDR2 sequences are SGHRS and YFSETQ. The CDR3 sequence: CASSLASNTGELFF. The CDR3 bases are TGCGCCAGCAGCTTGGCGTCGAACACCGGGGAGCTGTTTTTT.

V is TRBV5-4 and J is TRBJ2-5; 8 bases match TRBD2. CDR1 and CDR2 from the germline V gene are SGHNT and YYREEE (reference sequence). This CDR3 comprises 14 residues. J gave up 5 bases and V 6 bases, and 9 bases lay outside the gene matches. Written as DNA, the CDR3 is TGTGCCAGCAACCCAGCGGGAGTAGATGAGACCCAGTACTTC. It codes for CASNPAGVDETQYF.

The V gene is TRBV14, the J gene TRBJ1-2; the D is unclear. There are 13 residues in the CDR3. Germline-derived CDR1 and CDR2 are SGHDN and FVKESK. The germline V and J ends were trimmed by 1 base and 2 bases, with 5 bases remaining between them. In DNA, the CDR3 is TGTGCCAGCAGCCAAGGGATGAACTATGGCTACACCTTC. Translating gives CASSQGMNYGYTF.

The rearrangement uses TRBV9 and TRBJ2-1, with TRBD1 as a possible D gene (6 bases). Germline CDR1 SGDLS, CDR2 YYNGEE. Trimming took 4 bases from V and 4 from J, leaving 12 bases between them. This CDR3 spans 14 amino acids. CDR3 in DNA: TGTGCCAGCAGCCCGGAGACAGGATACAATGAGCAGTTCTTC. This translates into CASSPETGYNEQFF.

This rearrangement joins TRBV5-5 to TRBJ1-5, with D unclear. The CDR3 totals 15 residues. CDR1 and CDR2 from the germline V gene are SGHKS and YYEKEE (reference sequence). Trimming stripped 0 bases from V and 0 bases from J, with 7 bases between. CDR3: CASSLVSSSNQPQHF. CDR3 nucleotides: TGTGCCAGCAGCTTGGTCAGCAGTAGCAATCAGCCCCAGCATTTT. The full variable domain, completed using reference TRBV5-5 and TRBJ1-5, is DAGVTQSPTHLIKTRGQQVTLRCSPISGHKSVSWYQQVLGQGPQFIFQYYEKEERGRGNFPDRFSARQFPNYSSELNVNALLLGDSALYLCASSLVSSSNQPQHFGDGTRLSIL.

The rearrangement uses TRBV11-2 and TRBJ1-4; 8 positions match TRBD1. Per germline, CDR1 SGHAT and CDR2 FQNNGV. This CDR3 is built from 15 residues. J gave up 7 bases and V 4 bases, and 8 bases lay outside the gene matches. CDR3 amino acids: CASSSYGTGPEKLFF. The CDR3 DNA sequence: TGTGCCAGCAGCTCCTACGGGACAGGCCCTGAAAAACTGTTTTTT. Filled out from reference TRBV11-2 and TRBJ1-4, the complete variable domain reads EAGVAQSPRYKIIEKRQSVAFWCNPISGHATLYWYQQILGQGPKLLIQFQNNGVVDDSQLPKDRFSAERLKGVDSTLKIQPAKLEDSAVYLCASSSYGTGPEKLFFGSGTQLSVL.

The CDR3 loop is CASGFPVNSYEQYF. DNA for the CDR3: TGTGCTAGTGGTTTCCCCGTTAACTCCTACGAGCAGTACTTC. This sequence joins TRBV12-5 and TRBJ2-7, with no clear D. The CDR3 runs to 14 residues. V lost 3 bases to trimming and J lost 0 bases, with 9 bases between them. The germline V gene has CDR1 LGHNT and CDR2 FRNRAP.

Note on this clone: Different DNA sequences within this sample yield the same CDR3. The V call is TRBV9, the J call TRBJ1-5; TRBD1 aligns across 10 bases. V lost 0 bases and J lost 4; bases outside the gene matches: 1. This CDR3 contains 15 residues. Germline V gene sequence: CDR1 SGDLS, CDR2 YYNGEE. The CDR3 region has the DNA TGTGCCAGCAGCGTAGGGACAGGGGGGAATCAGCCCCAGCATTTT. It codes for CASSVGTGGNQPQHF.

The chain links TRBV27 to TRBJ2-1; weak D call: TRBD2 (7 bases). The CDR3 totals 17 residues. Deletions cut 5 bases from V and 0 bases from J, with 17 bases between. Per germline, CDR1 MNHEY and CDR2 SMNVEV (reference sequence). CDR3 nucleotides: TGTGCCAGCAGTCCACAGGGTGCGGGAGCCTCCTACAATGAGCAGTTCTTC. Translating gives CASSPQGAGASYNEQFF.

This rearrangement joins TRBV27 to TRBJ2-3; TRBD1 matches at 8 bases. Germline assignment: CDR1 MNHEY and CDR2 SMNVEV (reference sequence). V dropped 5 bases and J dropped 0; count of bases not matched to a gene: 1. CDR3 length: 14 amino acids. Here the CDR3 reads CASSNRGSTDTQYF. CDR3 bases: TGTGCCAGCAGTAACAGGGGGAGCACAGATACGCAGTATTTT.

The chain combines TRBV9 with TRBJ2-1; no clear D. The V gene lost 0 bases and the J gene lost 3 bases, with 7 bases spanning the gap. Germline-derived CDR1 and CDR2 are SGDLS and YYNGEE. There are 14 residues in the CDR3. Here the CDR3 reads CASSVDGSYNEQFF. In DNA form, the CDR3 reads TGTGCCAGCAGCGTAGATGGCAGCTACAATGAGCAGTTCTTC.

CDR3 sequence reads: CASSIGDRVGEQYF. The DNA of the CDR3 is TGTGCCAGTAGTATCGGGGACAGGGTTGGCGAGCAGTACTTC. This chain connects TRBV19 to TRBJ2-7; TRBD1 matches 9 bases. With 3 bases clipped from V and 6 bases from J, the junction kept 6 bases outside the gene matches. The CDR3 contains 14 residues. Germline CDR1 reads LNHDA; CDR2 reads SQIVND (reference sequence).

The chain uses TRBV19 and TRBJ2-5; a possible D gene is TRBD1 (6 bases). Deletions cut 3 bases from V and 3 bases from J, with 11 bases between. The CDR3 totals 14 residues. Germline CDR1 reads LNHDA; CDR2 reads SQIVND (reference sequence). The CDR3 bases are TGTGCCAGTAGTATTCGGGCAGGGGAAGAGACCCAGTACTTC. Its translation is CASSIRAGEETQYF.

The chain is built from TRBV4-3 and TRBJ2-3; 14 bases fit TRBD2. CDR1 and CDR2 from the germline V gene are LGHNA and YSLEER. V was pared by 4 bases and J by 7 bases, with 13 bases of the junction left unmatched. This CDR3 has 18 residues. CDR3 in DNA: TGCGCCAGCAGCCGGACTAGCGGGAGGCCCGGGGGTCTAAATACGCAGTATTTT. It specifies CASSRTSGRPGGLNTQYF.

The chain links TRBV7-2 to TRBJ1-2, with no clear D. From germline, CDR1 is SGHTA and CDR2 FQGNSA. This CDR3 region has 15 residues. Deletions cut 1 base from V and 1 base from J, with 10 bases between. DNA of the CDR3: TGTGCCAGCAGCTTAGATGTGCGGCTTAACTATGGCTACACCTTC. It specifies CASSLDVRLNYGYTF.

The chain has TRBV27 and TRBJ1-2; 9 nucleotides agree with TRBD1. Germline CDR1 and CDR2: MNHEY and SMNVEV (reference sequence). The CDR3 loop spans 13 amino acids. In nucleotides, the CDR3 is TGTGCTACCGGGACAGGGCCTCGCTATGGCTACACCTTC. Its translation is CATGTGPRYGYTF.

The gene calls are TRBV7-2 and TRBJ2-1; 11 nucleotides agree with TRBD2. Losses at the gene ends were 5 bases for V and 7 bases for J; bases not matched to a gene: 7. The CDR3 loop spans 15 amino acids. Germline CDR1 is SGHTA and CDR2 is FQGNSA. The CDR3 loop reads CASSPYSGRGNEQFF. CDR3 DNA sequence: TGTGCCAGCAGCCCCTATAGCGGGAGGGGGAATGAGCAGTTCTTC.

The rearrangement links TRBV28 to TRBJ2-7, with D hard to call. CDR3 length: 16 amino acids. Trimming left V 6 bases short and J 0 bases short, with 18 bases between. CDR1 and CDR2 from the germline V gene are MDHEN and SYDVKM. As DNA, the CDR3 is TGTGCCAGCAGCTACGACTCGGACGTATACTCCTACGAGCAGTACTTC. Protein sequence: CASSYDSDVYSYEQYF.

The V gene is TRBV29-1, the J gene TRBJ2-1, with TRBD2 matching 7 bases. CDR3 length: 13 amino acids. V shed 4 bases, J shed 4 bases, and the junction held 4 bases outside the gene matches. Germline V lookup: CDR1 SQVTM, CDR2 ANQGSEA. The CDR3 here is CSVAGGDYNEQFF. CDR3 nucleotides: TGCAGCGTTGCTGGGGGGGATTACAATGAGCAGTTCTTC.

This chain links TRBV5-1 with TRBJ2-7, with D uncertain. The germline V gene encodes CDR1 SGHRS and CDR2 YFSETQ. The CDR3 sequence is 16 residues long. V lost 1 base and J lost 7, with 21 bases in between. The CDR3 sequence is CASSLLVAGDIWEQYF. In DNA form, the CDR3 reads TGCGCCAGCAGCTTGTTGGTAGCAGGAGATATTTGGGAGCAGTACTTC.

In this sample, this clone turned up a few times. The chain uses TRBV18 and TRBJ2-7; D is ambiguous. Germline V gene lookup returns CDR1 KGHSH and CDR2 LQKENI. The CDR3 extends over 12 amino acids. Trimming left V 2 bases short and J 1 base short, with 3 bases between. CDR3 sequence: CASSPGSYEQYF. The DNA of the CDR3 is TGTGCCAGCTCACCAGGTTCCTACGAGCAGTACTTC.

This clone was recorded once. CDR3 nucleotide sequence: TGTGCCAGCAGCCCATGGGCACAGGACTACGAGCAGTACTTC. It translates to CASSPWAQDYEQYF. This rearrangement joins TRBV9 to TRBJ2-7, with a weak D call TRBD1 (5 bases). V was clipped by 4 bases and J by 3 bases, with 14 bases between them. The germline V gene has CDR1 SGDLS and CDR2 YYNGEE. The CDR3 has 14 residues. The full variable domain, with the rest looked up from reference TRBV9 and TRBJ2-7, is DSGVTQTPKHLITATGQRVTLRCSPRSGDLSVYWYQQSLDQGLQFLIQYYNGEERAKGNILERFSAQQFPDLHSELNLSSLELGDSALYFCASSPWAQDYEQYFGPGTRLTVT.